The 22 T cell receptor beta chains below all came from one sample that was sequenced in a study of blood T cell repertoires in COVID-19. Some clones are missing from TCRdb's copy, which holds only in-frame ones; the method was immunoSEQ multiplex PCR. Of 300,000 to 350,000 clones in the sample, 88% were seen once. Sequenced: PBMCs or T cells enriched from blood (not recorded which). The origin of the receptors is a woman in her 30s who had been exposed to COVID-19.

This chain uses TRBV7-9 with TRBJ2-7, with D possibly TRBD2 on 5 matching bases. CDR3 length: 16 amino acids. Germline V CDR1 and CDR2: SEHNR, FQNEAQ (reference sequence). The germline V and J ends were trimmed by 0 bases and 2 bases, with 14 bases remaining between them. CDR3: CASSLAPPRGAYEQYF. The CDR3 nucleotides read TGTGCCAGCAGCTTAGCCCCCCCCCGGGGTGCCTACGAGCAGTACTTC.

This chain connects TRBV7-8 to TRBJ2-7, with TRBD2 matching over 12 bases. Germline values: CDR1 SGHVS, CDR2 FQNEAQ. The trim removed 3 bases at V and 5 bases at J, leaving 5 bases unmatched. The CDR3 runs to 15 residues. The CDR3 loop reads CASSLTSGSGDEQYF. CDR3 nucleotides: TGTGCCAGCAGCTTGACTAGCGGGAGTGGGGACGAGCAGTACTTC. Combining the CDR3 with reference TRBV7-8 and TRBJ2-7 gives the whole variable domain GAGVSQSPRYKVAKRGQDVALRCDPISGHVSLFWYQQALGQGPEFLTYFQNEAQLDKSGLPSDRFFAERPEGSVSTLKIQRTQQEDSAVYLCASSLTSGSGDEQYFGPGTRLTVT.

The genes are TRBV30 and TRBJ2-2; D not resolved. Per germline, CDR1 GTSNPN and CDR2 SVGIG (reference sequence). V shed 0 bases and J shed 0 bases, with 17 bases lying between them. This CDR3 comprises 18 residues. The CDR3 region has the DNA TGTGCCTGGAGTGTAGGTCTCTTTGGGCAGGCGAACACCGGGGAGCTGTTTTTT. It encodes CAWSVGLFGQANTGELFF.

This sequence joins TRBV9 and TRBJ1-2, with D possibly TRBD1 on 5 matching bases. CDR3 length: 13 residues. From germline, CDR1 is SGDLS and CDR2 YYNGEE. The V end lost 3 bases, the J end lost 4 bases, and 10 bases lay between the germline ends. CDR3 residues: CASSGGTTYGYTF. In nucleotides, the CDR3 is TGTGCCAGCAGCGGCGGGACGACCTATGGCTACACCTTC.

The chain links TRBV18 to TRBJ1-1, with 9 nucleotides matching TRBD1. J gave up 10 bases and V 3 bases, and 15 bases lay outside the gene matches. The CDR3 runs 16 residues. Germline-derived CDR1 and CDR2 are KGHSH and LQKENI. The CDR3 is CASSPYRQGETYPAFF. In DNA, the CDR3 is TGTGCCAGCTCACCGTACCGACAGGGGGAGACGTATCCAGCTTTCTTT.

The genes are TRBV7-9 and TRBJ1-4, with D possibly TRBD1 on 5 matching bases. Trimming shortened V by 4 bases and J by 7 bases, and 16 bases separated the two germline ends. Germline V gives CDR1 SEHNR, CDR2 FQNEAQ (reference sequence). The CDR3 runs to 15 residues. CDR3: CASSSGPPVLEKLFF. The CDR3 DNA reads as TGTGCCAGCAGCTCAGGGCCCCCGGTCCTTGAAAAACTGTTTTTT.

The V and J genes are TRBV3-1 (or the pseudogene TRBV3-2) and TRBJ1-1; 9 bases align to TRBD1. This CDR3 is built from 13 residues. CDR1 is LGHDT, CDR2 YNNKEL, per germline (reference sequence). The V and J ends lost 4 bases and 8 bases, in that order; junction bases with no gene match: 5. This chain's CDR3 is CASSPPGQGEAFF. The CDR3 region has the DNA TGTGCCAGCAGCCCTCCGGGACAGGGCGAAGCTTTCTTT.

This sequence joins TRBV6-5 and TRBJ1-1, with 7 bases that match TRBD1. Trimming at V came to 2 bases and at J to 4 bases, leaving 4 bases not matched to a gene. The CDR3 is 14 residues long. Germline assignment: CDR1 MNHEY and CDR2 SVGAGI. For the CDR3, the DNA is TGTGCCAGCAGTTACCAGACAGGGTCCACTGAAGCTTTCTTT. This sequence encodes CASSYQTGSTEAFF.

The rearrangement links TRBV27 to TRBJ1-4, with 12 nucleotides matching TRBD1. This CDR3 is built from 19 residues. Germline CDR1 reads MNHEY; CDR2 reads SMNVEV (reference sequence). The junction had 17 bases not matched to a gene; V was cut back by 4 bases and J by 8 bases. Here the CDR3 DNA reads TGTGCCAGCAGTTCCACCGGCGGGACAGGGGGCTTTAGGATGGAAAAACTGTTTTTT. Translation: CASSSTGGTGGFRMEKLFF.

The chain employs TRBV2 and TRBJ2-3, with 10 bases lining up with TRBD2. Trimming removed 5 bases from V and 4 bases from J; junction bases left unmatched: 9. The germline gives CDR1 SNHLY, CDR2 FYNNEI. The CDR3 has 16 amino acids. The CDR3 DNA is TGTGCCAGCAGTCAGTCTAGCGGGAGTTTCGCAGATACGCAGTATTTT. Its protein is CASSQSSGSFADTQYF.

The V call is TRBV28, the J call TRBJ1-1; a weak D match, TRBD1 (6 bases). The CDR3 covers 14 residues. V was trimmed by 3 bases and J by 1 base, leaving 9 bases between them. CDR1 is MDHEN, CDR2 SYDVKM, per germline. CDR3 in amino acids: CASSLGAPNTEAFF. DNA of the CDR3: TGTGCCAGCAGTTTGGGGGCCCCGAACACTGAAGCTTTCTTT.

CDR3 sequence (DNA): TGCGCCAGCAGCGGATTACAGGAGAACACTGAAGCTTTCTTT. It translates to CASSGLQENTEAFF. The chain combines TRBV5-1 with TRBJ1-1; a possible D gene is TRBD1 (5 bases). V was cut by 4 bases and J by 1 base, with 11 bases left in between. CDR3 length: 14 amino acids. The germline CDR1 and CDR2 sequences are SGHRS and YFSETQ.

The chain recombines TRBV10-3 with TRBJ2-5; 8 nucleotides line up with TRBD2. Trimming removed 5 bases from V and 4 bases from J; junction bases left unmatched: 6. Germline loops: CDR1 ENHRY, CDR2 SYGVKD. CDR3 size: 14 residues. CDR3 sequence reads: CAISTGTRGETQYF. CDR3 coding DNA: TGTGCCATCAGTACGGGGACTAGGGGAGAGACCCAGTACTTC.

The rearrangement joins TRBV7-2 to TRBJ2-7, with D unresolved. With 1 base removed from V and 2 bases from J, the gap between germline ends came to 15 bases. This CDR3 spans 16 amino acids. Germline lookup yields CDR1 SGHTA and CDR2 FQGNSA. Here the CDR3 DNA reads TGTGCCAGCAGCTTAGATGCGGTCTCTCGAACCTACGAGCAGTACTTC. Encoded protein: CASSLDAVSRTYEQYF.

The genes are TRBV19 and TRBJ1-2; D gene uncertain. This CDR3 is 14 amino acids long. Trimming cost V 3 bases and J 5 bases, with 13 bases left between them. Germline CDR1 is LNHDA and CDR2 is SQIVND (reference sequence). The CDR3 DNA follows: TGTGCCAGTAGTATTGGCCTAGGTGATTATGGCTACACCTTC. It yields the protein CASSIGLGDYGYTF.

The rearrangement links TRBV10-1 to TRBJ2-1; 11 nucleotides agree with TRBD2. CDR3 length: 16 residues. Germline V lookup: CDR1 WNHNN, CDR2 SYGVQD (reference sequence). The V segment lost 6 bases and the J segment 3 bases; nucleotides outside the gene matches: 7. The CDR3 loop reads CASSPQTSGIYNEQFF. The CDR3 DNA follows: TGCGCCAGCAGCCCCCAGACTAGCGGGATCTACAATGAGCAGTTCTTC.

This clone showed up just a few times. DNA of the CDR3: TGTGCCACCAGCAGAGGGCAGGACAATCAGCCCCAGCATTTT. It translates to CATSRGQDNQPQHF. This chain connects TRBV15 to TRBJ1-5; D gene ambiguous. This CDR3 has 14 residues. Trimming took 1 base from V and 3 from J, leaving 7 bases between them. Germline-derived CDR1 and CDR2 are LNHNV and YYDKDF (reference sequence).

CDR3 region: CSVEEGRGNTGELFF. CDR3 in DNA: TGCAGCGTTGAAGAGGGCAGGGGCAACACCGGGGAGCTGTTTTTT. This rearrangement joins TRBV29-1 to TRBJ2-2; TRBD1 is a possible D gene (6 bases). In germline, CDR1 is SQVTM, CDR2 ANQGSEA. V was trimmed by 0 bases and J by 2 bases, leaving 10 bases between them. The CDR3 length is 15 residues.

V and J are TRBV27 and TRBJ1-1; D ambiguous. The CDR3 is 13 amino acids. Trimming left V 8 bases short and J 0 bases short, with 10 bases between. Germline V gene lookup returns CDR1 MNHEY and CDR2 SMNVEV (reference sequence). CDR3 in amino acids: CASSYRLNTEAFF. The CDR3 DNA sequence: TGTGCCAGCTCTTACAGACTGAACACTGAAGCTTTCTTT.

V usage is TRBV11-3 and J usage is TRBJ2-5, with TRBD2 as a possible D gene (5 bases). V dropped 4 bases and J dropped 1 base, with 16 bases sitting between them. Germline V gene lookup returns CDR1 SGHNT and CDR2 YENEEA. This CDR3 is built from 16 residues. This CDR3 reads CASSSPFSGSQETQYF. In DNA, the CDR3 is TGTGCCAGCAGCTCCCCCTTTTCGGGGTCCCAAGAGACCCAGTACTTC.

This clone was seen only once. The rearrangement joins TRBV27 to TRBJ1-2; the match to TRBD1 covers 7 bases. Germline values: CDR1 MNHEY, CDR2 SMNVEV (reference sequence). The CDR3 runs 16 residues. Trimming took 4 bases from V and 6 from J; bases not matched to a gene: 14. The CDR3 region has the DNA TGTGCCAGCAGTTCGATGACAGGGAGGATCCGGGATGGCTACACCTTC. Its translation is CASSSMTGRIRDGYTF.

The genes are TRBV29-1 and TRBJ2-2; 8 bases map to TRBD2. J lost 8 bases, V lost 4 bases, and 9 bases had no gene match. Germline V CDR1 and CDR2: SQVTM, ANQGSEA. This CDR3 comprises 14 residues. CDR3 bases: TGCAGCGTTGGTCAAGCGGGAGTAGGAGGGGAGCTGTTTTTT. Protein product: CSVGQAGVGGELFF.